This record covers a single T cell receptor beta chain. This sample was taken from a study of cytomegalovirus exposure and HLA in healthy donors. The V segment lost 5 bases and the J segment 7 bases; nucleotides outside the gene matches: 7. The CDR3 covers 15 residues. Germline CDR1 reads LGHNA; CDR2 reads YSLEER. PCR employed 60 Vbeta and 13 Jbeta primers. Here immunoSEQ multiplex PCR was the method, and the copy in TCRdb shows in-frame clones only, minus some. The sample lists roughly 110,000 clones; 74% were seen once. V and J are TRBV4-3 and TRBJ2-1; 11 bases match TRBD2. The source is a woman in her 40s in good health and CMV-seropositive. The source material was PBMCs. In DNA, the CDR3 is TGCGCCAGCAGCGAAACTAGCGGGGGCTCGAATGAGCAGTTCTTC. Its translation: CASSETSGGSNEQFF.